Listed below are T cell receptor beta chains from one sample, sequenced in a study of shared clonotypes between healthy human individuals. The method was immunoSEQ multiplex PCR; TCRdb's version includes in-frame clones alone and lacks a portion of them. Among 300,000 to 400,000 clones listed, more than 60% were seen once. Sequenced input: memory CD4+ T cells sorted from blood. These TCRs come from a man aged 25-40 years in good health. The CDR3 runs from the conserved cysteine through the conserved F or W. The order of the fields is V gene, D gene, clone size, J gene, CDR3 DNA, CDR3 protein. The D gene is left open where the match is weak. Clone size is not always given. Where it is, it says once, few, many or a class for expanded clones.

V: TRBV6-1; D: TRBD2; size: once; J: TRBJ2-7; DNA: TGTGCCAGCCGGAAGCGGGGGCCTCGGGACGAGCAGTACTTC; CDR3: CASRKRGPRDEQYF
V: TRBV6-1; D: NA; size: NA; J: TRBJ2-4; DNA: TGTGCCAGCATCCCCGGGCGGGTAGCCAAAAACATTCAGTACTTC; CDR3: CASIPGRVAKNIQYF
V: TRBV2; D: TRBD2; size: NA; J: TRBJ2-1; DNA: TGTGCCAGCAGAATAGCGGGAAGCTCCTACAATGAGCAGTTCTTC; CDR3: CASRIAGSSYNEQFF
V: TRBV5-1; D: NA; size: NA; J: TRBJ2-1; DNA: TGCGCCAGCAGCTTGGCAGACGGCGATGAGCAGTTCTTC; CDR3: CASSLADGDEQFF
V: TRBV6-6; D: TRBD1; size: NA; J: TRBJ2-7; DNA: TGTGCCAGCAGTTGGAGCCGACAGGGCGAGCAGTACTTC; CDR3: CASSWSRQGEQYF
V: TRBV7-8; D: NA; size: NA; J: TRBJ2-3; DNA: TGTGCCAGCAGCTTAGTTCAGGGAGGAGATACGCAGTATTTT; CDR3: CASSLVQGGDTQYF
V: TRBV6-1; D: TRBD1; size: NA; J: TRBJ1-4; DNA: TGTGCCAGCAGTCTACGACAGGGGAAACAAAAACTGTTTTTT; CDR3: CASSLRQGKQKLFF
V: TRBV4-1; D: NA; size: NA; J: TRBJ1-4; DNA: TGCGCCAGCAGCCAACGAGCAGATAATGAAAAACTGTTTTTT; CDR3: CASSQRADNEKLFF
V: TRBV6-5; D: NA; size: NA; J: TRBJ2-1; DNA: TGTGCCAGCAGTTATAGCGGAACCAACAATGAGCAGTTCTTC; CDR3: CASSYSGTNNEQFF
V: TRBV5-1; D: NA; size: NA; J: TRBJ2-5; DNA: TGCGCCAGCAGCAGGACCTACCAGGGAAGAGAGACCCAGTACTTC; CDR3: CASSRTYQGRETQYF
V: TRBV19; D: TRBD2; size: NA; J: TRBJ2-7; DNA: TGTGCCAGTAGTTACGGGGGGAACCGGTTGGAGCAGTACTTC; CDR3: CASSYGGNRLEQYF
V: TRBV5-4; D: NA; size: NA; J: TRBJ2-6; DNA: TGTGCCAGCAGGCTTACTGCAGCTGGGGCCAACGTCCTGACTTTC; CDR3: CASRLTAAGANVLTF
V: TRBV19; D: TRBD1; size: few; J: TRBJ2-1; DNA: TGTGCCAGTAGTATTAGGGCAGGGGGCTCCTACAATGAGCAGTTCTTC; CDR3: CASSIRAGGSYNEQFF
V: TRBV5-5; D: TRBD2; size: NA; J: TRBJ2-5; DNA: TGTGCCAGCAGCCTGGGGGAGCGGGGGCCTAGAGAGACCCAGTACTTC; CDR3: CASSLGERGPRETQYF
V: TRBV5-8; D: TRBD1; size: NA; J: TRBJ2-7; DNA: TGTGCCAGCAGCTTGGCCATAAGGGACAGTCCCTACGAGCAGTACTTC; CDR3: CASSLAIRDSPYEQYF
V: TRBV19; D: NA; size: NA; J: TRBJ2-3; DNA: TGTGCCAGCCAGGCAAGGGGGGGCGGAACAGATACGCAGTATTTT; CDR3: CASQARGGGTDTQYF
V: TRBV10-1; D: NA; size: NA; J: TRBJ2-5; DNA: TGCGCCAGCACCGACAGCCTTCTAAGGGGGACCCAGTACTTC; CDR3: CASTDSLLRGTQYF
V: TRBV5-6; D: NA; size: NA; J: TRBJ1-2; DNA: TGTGCCAGCAGCCAGGCTCGGGTGGACTATGGCTACACCTTC; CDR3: CASSQARVDYGYTF
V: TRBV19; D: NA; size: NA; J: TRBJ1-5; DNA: TGTGCCAGTAGTATTGCGAATCAGCCCCAGCATTTT; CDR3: CASSIANQPQHF
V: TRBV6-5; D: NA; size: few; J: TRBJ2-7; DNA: TGTGCCAGCAGTTACTCGAAGCTCGGGGTTCGGGACGAGCAGTACTTC; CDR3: CASSYSKLGVRDEQYF
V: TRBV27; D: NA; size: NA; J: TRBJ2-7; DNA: TGTGCCAGCAAGGCTGGGGCTAGCGAGCAGTACTTC; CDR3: CASKAGASEQYF
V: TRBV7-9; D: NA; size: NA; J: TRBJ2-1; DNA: TGTGCCAGCAGCTTAATGCGGGGGCTAATGAACAATGAGCAGTTCTTC; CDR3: CASSLMRGLMNNEQFF
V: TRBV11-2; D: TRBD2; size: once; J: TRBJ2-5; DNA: TGTGCCAGCAGCTTTTCTAGCGGGAGGGCTCAAGAGACCCAGTACTTC; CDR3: CASSFSSGRAQETQYF
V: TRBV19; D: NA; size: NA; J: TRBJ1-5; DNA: TGTGCCAGTAGTATAGTCTGGGGAAATCAGCCCCAGCATTTT; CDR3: CASSIVWGNQPQHF
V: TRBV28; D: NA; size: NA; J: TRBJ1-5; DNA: TGTGCCAGCAGTTTAGTTAGTCAGCCCCAGCATTTT; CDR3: CASSLVSQPQHF
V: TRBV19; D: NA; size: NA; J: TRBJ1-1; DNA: TGTGCCAGTAGTGCAGGGACGGTCCGACTAATGAACACTGAAGCTTTCTTT; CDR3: CASSAGTVRLMNTEAFF
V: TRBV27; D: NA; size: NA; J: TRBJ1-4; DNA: TGTGCCAGCAGTTTCCGAGCGGCAACTAATGAAAAACTGTTTTTT; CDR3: CASSFRAATNEKLFF
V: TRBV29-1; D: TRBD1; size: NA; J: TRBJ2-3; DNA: TGCAGCGTTATGGGACAGGGCGTCACAGATACGCAGTATTTT; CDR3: CSVMGQGVTDTQYF
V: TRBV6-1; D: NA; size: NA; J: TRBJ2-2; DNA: TGTGCCAGCAGTGAGGGGAGGGGGACAGTTAACACCGGGGAGCTGTTTTTT; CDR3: CASSEGRGTVNTGELFF
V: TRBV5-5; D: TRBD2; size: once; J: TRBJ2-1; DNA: TGTGCCAGCAGCCCCCACGTGGGCGGGAGTGATGAGCAGTTCTTC; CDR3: CASSPHVGGSDEQFF
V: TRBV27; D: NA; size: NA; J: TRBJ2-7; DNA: TGTGCCAGCAGTTTCGCCGGCTACGAGCAGTACTTC; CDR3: CASSFAGYEQYF
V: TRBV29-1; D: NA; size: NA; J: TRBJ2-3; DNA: TGCAGCGTTACCCGACGATTGGATGATACGCAGTATTTT; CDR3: CSVTRRLDDTQYF
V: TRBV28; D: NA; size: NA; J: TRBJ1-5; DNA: TGTGCCATACAGGTCGGCAATCAGCCCCAGCATTTT; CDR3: CAIQVGNQPQHF
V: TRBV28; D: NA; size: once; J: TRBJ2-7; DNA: TGTGCCAGCAGTTTGGGGGAGATCTACGAGCAGTACTTC; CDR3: CASSLGEIYEQYF
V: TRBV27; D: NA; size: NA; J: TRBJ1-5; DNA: TGTGCCAGCAGTTTAACAGGATATCAGCCCCAGCATTTT; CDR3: CASSLTGYQPQHF
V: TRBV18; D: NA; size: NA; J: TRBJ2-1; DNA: TGTGCCAGCTCACCACGGGACAAGACCTACAATGAGCAGTTCTTC; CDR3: CASSPRDKTYNEQFF
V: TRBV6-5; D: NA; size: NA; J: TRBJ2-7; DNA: TGTGCCAGCAGTTACTCGGCGGGCAACCTACCCGAGCAGTACTTC; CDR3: CASSYSAGNLPEQYF
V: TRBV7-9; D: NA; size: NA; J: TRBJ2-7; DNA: TGTGCCAGCAGCTTAGGGGGTTACGGCTACGAGCAGTACTTC; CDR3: CASSLGGYGYEQYF
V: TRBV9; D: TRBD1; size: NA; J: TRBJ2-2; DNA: TGTGCCAGCAGCGTAGGCTACAGGGGACCTAACACCGGGGAGCTGTTTTTT; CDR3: CASSVGYRGPNTGELFF